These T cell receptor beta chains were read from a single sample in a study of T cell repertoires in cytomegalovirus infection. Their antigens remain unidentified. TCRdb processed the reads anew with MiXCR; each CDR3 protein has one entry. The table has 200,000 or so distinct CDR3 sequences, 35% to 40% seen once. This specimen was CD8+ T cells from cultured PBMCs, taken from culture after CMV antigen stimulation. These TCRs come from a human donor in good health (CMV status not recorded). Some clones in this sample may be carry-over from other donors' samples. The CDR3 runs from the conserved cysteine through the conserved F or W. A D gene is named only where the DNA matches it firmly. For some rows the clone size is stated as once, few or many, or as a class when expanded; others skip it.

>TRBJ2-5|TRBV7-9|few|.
TGTGCCAGCAGCTTCGGGGGACCAGGAGAGACCCAGTACTTC
CASSFGGPGETQYF
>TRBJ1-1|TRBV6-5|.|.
TGTGCCAGCAGTTACAGCTTACTTGGAAACACTGAAGCTTTCTTT
CASSYSLLGNTEAFF
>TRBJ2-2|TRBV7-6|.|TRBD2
TGTGCCAGCAGCTTACGGGGGGAGACCGGGGAGCTGTTTTTT
CASSLRGETGELFF
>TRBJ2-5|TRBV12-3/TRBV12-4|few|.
TGTGCCAGCAGTTTCGGCGGCCAAGAGACCCAGTACTTC
CASSFGGQETQYF
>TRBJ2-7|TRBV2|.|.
TGTGCCAGCAGTGGGGAGTCCTACGAGCAGTACTTC
CASSGESYEQYF
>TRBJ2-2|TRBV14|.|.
TGTGCCAGCAGCGTCGACATGAACGGGGAGCTGTTTTTT
CASSVDMNGELFF
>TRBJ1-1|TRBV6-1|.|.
TGTGCCAGCAGTGAAGCGTCATGGGTGTCCGCGATGAACACTGAAGCTTTCTTT
CASSEASWVSAMNTEAFF
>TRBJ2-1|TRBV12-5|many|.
TGTGCTAGTGGTCTATCCGGCGACGGCCGCATTTACAATGAGCAGTTCTTC
CASGLSGDGRIYNEQFF
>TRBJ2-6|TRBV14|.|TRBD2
TGTGCCAGCAGCCCCACGGTGGGGGGGTGGAGGAGTGGGGCCAACGTCCTGACTTTC
CASSPTVGGWRSGANVLTF
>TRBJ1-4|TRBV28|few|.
TGTGCCACTGCCTCCCCCCGTACCTCAACTAATGAAAAACTGTTTTTT
CATASPRTSTNEKLFF
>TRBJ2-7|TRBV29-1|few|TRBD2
TGCAGCGTTGAAGGGAGATCCCTAGCGGGAGCCTCCTACGAGCAGTACTTC
CSVEGRSLAGASYEQYF
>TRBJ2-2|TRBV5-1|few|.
TGCGCCAGCAAGGTTGTCACGGAGAACACCGGGGAGCTGTTTTTT
CASKVVTENTGELFF
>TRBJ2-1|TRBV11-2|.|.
TGTGCCAGCAGCTTAGTCTTAAATTGGGACAATGAGCAGTTCTTC
CASSLVLNWDNEQFF
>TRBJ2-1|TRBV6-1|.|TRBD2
TGTGCCAGCAAAAGACTAGCGGGAATCAATGAGCAGTTCTTC
CASKRLAGINEQFF
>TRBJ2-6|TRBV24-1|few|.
TGTGCCACCAGTGATCCCCGGAAGGGGCCCGGTTCTGGGGCCAACGTCCTGACTTTC
CATSDPRKGPGSGANVLTF
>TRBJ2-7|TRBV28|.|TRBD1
TGTGCCAGCAGTTCCACGAGGGACAGGGGTTTAATGAACGAGCAGTACTTC
CASSSTRDRGLMNEQYF
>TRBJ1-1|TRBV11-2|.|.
TGTGCCAGCAGCTTAGATAGTGGGCAGGGCGATTTCTTT
CASSLDSGQGDFF
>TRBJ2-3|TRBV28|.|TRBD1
TGTGCCAGCAGTTTCGACAGGGGCACAGATACGCAGTATTTT
CASSFDRGTDTQYF
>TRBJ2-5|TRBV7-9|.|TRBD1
TGTGCCAGCAGCTTACCTGGGACAGGGGAGGAGGAGACCCAGTACTTC
CASSLPGTGEEETQYF
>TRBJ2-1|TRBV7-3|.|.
TGTGCCAGCAGCTTAAGGAGGTCAGAGAACTACAATGAGCAGTTCTTC
CASSLRRSENYNEQFF
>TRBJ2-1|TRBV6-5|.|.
TGTGCCAGCAGTTACTCGCGATTAGTAGACAATGAGCAGTTCTTC
CASSYSRLVDNEQFF
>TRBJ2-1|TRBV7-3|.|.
TGTGCCAGCAGCTTAACGTTAGGGTTGAATGAGCAGTTCTTC
CASSLTLGLNEQFF
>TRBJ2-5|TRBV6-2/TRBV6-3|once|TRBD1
TGTGCCAGCAGTCCGACAGGGCGAGAGACCCAGTACTTC
CASSPTGRETQYF
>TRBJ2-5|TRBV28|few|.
TGTGCCAGCAGTTTATATAGTCCGGGACCGGGAGAGACCCAGTACTTC
CASSLYSPGPGETQYF
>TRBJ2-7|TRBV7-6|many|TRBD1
TGTGCCAGCAGCGCCCGGGACAGGGGATCCTACGAGCAGTACTTC
CASSARDRGSYEQYF
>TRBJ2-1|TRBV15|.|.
TGTGCCACCAGCAGGACGGACTCCTACAATGAGCAGTTCTTC
CATSRTDSYNEQFF
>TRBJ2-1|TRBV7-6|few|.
TGTGCAAGCGCGGGACCCCGGGGGGAGCAGTTCTTC
CASAGPRGEQFF